This T cell receptor beta chain was obtained from a study of cytomegalovirus exposure and HLA in healthy donors. Looking at the study overall: Prior work identified some 120 million unique TCR beta sequences in about 179 million T cells. Overall study results and limits: Later analysis identified over 15,000 TCR beta sequences associated with HLA alleles, using a false discovery rate threshold of 0.05. Of the V segments, some could not be distinguished, including TRBV6-2 and TRBV6-3, and were excluded. Overall, around 160 TCR beta chains were annotated as cytomegalovirus-associated.

J lost 4 bases, V lost 6 bases, and 12 bases had no gene match. Per the germline V gene, CDR1 is LNHDA and CDR2 is SQIVND (reference sequence). This CDR3 spans 16 amino acids. About this clone: Its antigen is unidentified.

PCR was performed using 60 Vbeta and 13 Jbeta primers. Clones were read by immunoSEQ multiplex PCR, and TCRdb kept only the in-frame ones, dropping some. This table holds some 91,000 clones, approximately 86% found once. This rearrangement joins TRBV19 to TRBJ2-5; 9 nucleotides align to TRBD2. This TCR derives from a man between 25 and 39 years old in good health and CMV-seropositive. Input material: PBMCs. CDR3 amino acids: CASSLLAGETGETQYF. CDR3 in DNA: TGTGCCAGTAGCCTATTAGCGGGAGAGACGGGAGAGACCCAGTACTTC.